This T cell receptor (beta chain) was identified in a study of regulatory T cells in long-lasting Graves disease. Study results and limitations: Persistent Graves' patients showed less TCR diversity than newly diagnosed ones.

CDR3 length: 20 residues. The germline gives CDR1 SGHVS, CDR2 FNYEAQ. The V and J ends lost 5 bases and 3 bases respectively, with 30 bases between them. A few counts support this clonotype. The target antigen is unknown. The time point was: newly diagnosed GD, antithyroid drugs for less than 3 months. Extracted PBMC RNA gave rise to the TCR library. Arm-PCR of CDR3 regions and iRepertoire HTBI primers were used to build TCR beta libraries. One entry per CDR3 protein results from TCRdb running MiXCR on the multiplex PCR reads. Of a few hundred thousand distinct CDR3 sequences in the sample, 20% are singletons; the top ten hold 11% to 15%.

This TCR derives from a female donor with Graves disease. The sample here was peripheral blood mononuclear cells (PBMCs), taken at new diagnosis, from a patient treated with antithyroid drugs. This chain uses TRBV7-6 with TRBJ2-3, with D possibly being TRBD1 or TRBD2 (5 bases each). The CDR3 DNA follows: TGTGCCAGCAGCCACATAGATCGGGACCCGGCACTCGGTTCTACAGATACGCAGTATTTT. As protein: CASSHIDRDPALGSTDTQYF.